This TCR beta chain was observed in a study of cytomegalovirus exposure and HLA in healthy donors (dated by TCRdb to 2016 to 2017). With regard to the full study: An earlier analysis of several hundred of the donors reported about 250 Gb of sequence data and 117 million unique TCR beta sequences from roughly 200 million T cells. Among the 398 genotyped donors, 81% belonged to the genetic ancestry cluster associated with self-reported Caucasian donors. An early release covering more than 500 HLA-typed donors comprised roughly 300 gigabases of sequencing data and 65 million to 100 million unique TCR sequences. A later analysis re-examined previously published TCR beta repertoires from about 670 donors and added high-resolution HLA genotyping to investigate patterns of TCR occurrence. Both class I and class II loci were covered by HLA typing, at four-digit resolution. Donor age, sex, ethnicity and CMV serostatus were collected together with the repertoire data. Every discovery cohort repertoire had been produced on one sequencing platform. The number of donors typed differed by locus, with about 629-640 for A, B, C, DRB1 and DQB1, more than 500 for DQA1, approximately 580 for DPA1, and around 450 for DPB1. A later genetic analysis used genome-wide SNP genotypes for about 65% of the 666 donors, treating that subset as a discovery cohort. To decide whether each TCR beta V gene segment behaved as functional or pseudogenic, an earlier analysis of approximately 620 of the donors relied on high-throughput TCR beta sequencing. A separate validation cohort of roughly 110 different subjects was used in addition to the roughly 620-subject first cohort. Because of strong linkage in the cohort, roughly five DR-DQ haplotypes were treated as single units for association and clustering. To predict cytomegalovirus infection status, the study combined high-throughput TCR immunosequencing, statistical association of individual TCRs with disease status, and machine learning. Rather than drawing on any new phenotypic data, the later analysis identified candidate immune exposures from TCR beta sequences and the way those sequences occurred across donors. The aim of the study was to test whether cataloging public T cell receptors could identify signatures of past pathogen exposure. The study profiled the T cell repertoires of approximately 700 subjects by immunosequencing and related them to cytomegalovirus serostatus. Among some 400 genotyped donors of the cohort, an average of approximately 220,000 unique TCR beta nucleotide sequences was sequenced per donor, of which 15% to 20% were non-productive. What the research found in general, with its limitations: It was suggested by the authors that the approach could potentially be generalized to other disease states and immunological phenotypes. This cohort had only TCR beta chains sequenced, and the lack of alpha or paired-chain data limited which features could be detected. The presence/absence analyses assumed that sequencing depth was roughly uniform across donors, and that assumption may not be true. Compared with the roughly 710-donor mean, donors in an Asian-associated ancestry cluster had fewer N-insertions in productive TCRs, according to a later genetic analysis. In a later analysis, the rate of TCR association differed among HLA loci, with DRB1 alleles having the most associated TCRs and HLA-C alleles having the fewest. A later analysis found that most CMV-associated TCR beta chains appeared HLA-restricted, with HLA associations seemingly driven largely by CMV exposure. A later genetic analysis associated a missense DCLRE1C variant with V-gene and J-gene trimming of TCR beta chains, and an independent cohort replicated the association. In a later analysis, HLA-associated TCR beta chains were found to be more clonally expanded and to have lower generation probabilities than equally common non-associated chains. Immune exposure information for the cohort was limited to CMV serostatus. A further reported finding was that TCR beta sequences accurately predicted the HLA-A and HLA-B alleles for most subjects in the first cohort. Some IMGT-functional V segments, including TRBV6-2 and TRBV6-3, could not be told apart with the 87-base-pair reads, so those segments were excluded. Because counts were too low, some 16 rarely observed V segments, including chromosome 9 orphons, were excluded from the earlier analysis of 500 to 700 of the donors. Because HLA typing was missing for some donors at each locus, association tests included only the typed subset. Linkage disequilibrium might explain the correlated functional status among segregating V segments, but an unknown experimental factor could not be excluded. The classifier was reported to diagnose cytomegalovirus status with high specificity and sensitivity in both the original cohort and the validation cohort. When HLA alleles, especially DR and DQ, strongly co-occurred, attributing TCR associations to individual alleles was difficult. Most TCR sequences were seen in very few donors, while some public TCRs were found in many individuals. In a later analysis, several top co-occurrence clusters were reported to appear linked to parvovirus B19, influenza, CMV and Epstein-Barr virus. In the study, about 150 TCR beta chains were listed as associated with cytomegalovirus. Three of the identified cytomegalovirus-associated TCR beta chains were confirmed in vitro to be specific for cytomegalovirus antigens. Specific HLA alleles were associated with about 17,000 TCR beta sequences at a false discovery rate of 0.05 in a later analysis. In an earlier analysis of about 600 of the donors, most TCR beta V segments appeared in productive rearrangements about 87% or about 30% of the time, broadly matching IMGT annotations. The sequencing pipeline was judged likely to have produced a cluster of highly shared sequence variants as a technical artifact.

Receptors were amplified or captured by the immunoSEQ multiplex PCR assay. For the multiplex PCR, a mixture combining 60 forward primers for TCR Vbeta segments and 13 reverse primers for TCR Jbeta segments was used. The CDR3 region of rearranged TCR beta genes was amplified from genomic DNA with a multiplex PCR assay. The Illumina HiSeq System was used to sequence the amplified TCR beta libraries as 87-base-pair reads. On the study's bioinformatics: In a later analysis, 77 million or so unique TCR beta chains were counted across the roughly 670 repertoires, and around 10 million of these chains were shared by at least two donors. Raw reads were error-corrected and collapsed into unique sequences by a nearest-neighbor algorithm in which closely related sequences were merged to remove PCR and sequencing errors. V, D and J gene segments were assigned by aligning CDR3 sequences to IMGT reference sequences. For a sequence to be retained, a match of at least six nucleotides was required to both a V gene segment and a J gene segment. Rearrangements were classified as productive when the CDR3 lacked stop codons and remained in frame with V and J, and all other rearrangements were classified as non-productive. Following IMGT convention, CDR3 was defined as the stretch from the second conserved V-encoded cysteine to the conserved J-encoded phenylalanine. Sequences without an unambiguous match to a single V gene segment were excluded from the earlier analysis of a few hundred of the donors. In an earlier analysis of some 590 of the donors, a V segment was called functional when productive rearrangements were above 56.7%, and segregating when the standard deviation between donors exceeded 5%. A statistical classification framework was built to diagnose cytomegalovirus status from the catalog of TCR beta chain sequences. In a later analysis, V and J genes were assigned by comparing TCR nucleotide sequences against IMGT/GENE-DB human TR gene sequences. In a later analysis, CDR3 sequences and most-parsimonious VDJ recombination scenarios were assigned using the TCRdist pipeline. A later analysis defined each TCR beta chain by its CDR3 amino acid sequence plus V-gene family, and excluded reads lacking a unique V-gene family. To address suspected cross-contamination and a sequencing artifact, a later analysis removed over 500 highly shared, low-generation-probability nucleotide sequences. In a later analysis, a clonal expansion index for each public chain was calculated from normalized within-repertoire ranks of inferred template counts. Generation probabilities in a later analysis came from a VDJ recombination model fitted to out-of-frame rearrangements, and those results were checked against IGoR. A later analysis scored TCR-TCR, TCR-HLA and TCR-CMV co-occurrence with hypergeometric tests, applying a repertoire-size bias correction to TCR pairs. False discovery rates were estimated in a later analysis by permuting HLA or CMV assignments 20 times. In a later analysis, co-occurring TCRs were grouped using DBSCAN, with TCRdist sequence similarity added in when clustering inside HLA-allele-positive subsets. Co-occurrence clustering excluded repertoires with fewer than 30,000 or more than 120,000 public chains, plus five with anomalous nucleotide sharing. TCRdb's version of the immuneACCESS table is confined to in-frame rearrangements and falls short of the full clone set. An unresolved V gene accounts for under half of the shortfall where checked; the remainder is of unknown origin. V and J calls and clone size come straight from that table; D and trimming were deduced from the DNA. The sample table lists approximately 150,000 clones, 70% to 80% of them with a count of one. The ten largest clonotypes hold roughly 1.2% of the sample.

A note on this clone: The target of this receptor is not known. Base-call qualities are not available, and no considerably larger clone is one nucleotide away.

In total, roughly 710 healthy bone marrow donors made up the cohort. All cohort members were sampled while nominally healthy, although unrecorded immune exposures were likely present. The donor was CMV seronegative and belonged to the group of 350 to 400 seronegative cohort members. Every donor gave a peripheral blood sample, and the peripheral blood mononuclear cells from that sample were used for TCR beta sequencing. Genomic DNA extraction from the blood cell samples was performed with the Qiagen DNeasy Blood Extraction Kit. The CDR3 runs 14 residues from the cysteine to the phenylalanine. Only the CDR3 part of the read is kept: 42 bases, read in frame from the first base. The germline V gene (reference sequence) gives CDR1 as MNHNY and CDR2 as SVGAGI. Clipping removes 6 bases from V and 4 bases from J, with 8 as the unmatched junction base count.

The V and J segments used are TRBV6-6 and TRBJ2-7; 8 bases in between match TRBD1. The TCR was taken from a woman aged 50 to 60 in good health and CMV-seronegative. The sequenced sample was PBMCs. CDR3 protein: CASSRQGSGYEQYF. Read as DNA, the sequence is TGTGCCAGCAGCAGACAGGGGTCTGGTTACGAGCAGTACTTC.